This T cell receptor beta chain was observed in a study of blood T cell repertoires in COVID-19. Study overall: PBMCs, B-cell-depleted T cells, or T cells were the source of the cDNA or gDNA that made up the material.

In germline, CDR1 is SGDLS, CDR2 YYNGEE. Germline trimming cut 0 bases from V and 5 bases from J; bases unmatched to any gene: 5. The CDR3 spans 16 residues. Data came from immunoSEQ multiplex PCR; TCRdb stores just in-frame clones and leaves some out. Of tens of thousands of clones listed, approximately 88% are singletons. This sequence was found in a human donor in a cohort sampled during active COVID-19. Sequenced: peripheral blood. V is TRBV9 and J is TRBJ2-3, with TRBD2 matching 11 bases. The CDR3 bases are TGTGCCAGCAGCGTAGCTAGCGGGGGGTTAAGAGATACGCAGTATTTT. It yields the protein CASSVASGGLRDTQYF.